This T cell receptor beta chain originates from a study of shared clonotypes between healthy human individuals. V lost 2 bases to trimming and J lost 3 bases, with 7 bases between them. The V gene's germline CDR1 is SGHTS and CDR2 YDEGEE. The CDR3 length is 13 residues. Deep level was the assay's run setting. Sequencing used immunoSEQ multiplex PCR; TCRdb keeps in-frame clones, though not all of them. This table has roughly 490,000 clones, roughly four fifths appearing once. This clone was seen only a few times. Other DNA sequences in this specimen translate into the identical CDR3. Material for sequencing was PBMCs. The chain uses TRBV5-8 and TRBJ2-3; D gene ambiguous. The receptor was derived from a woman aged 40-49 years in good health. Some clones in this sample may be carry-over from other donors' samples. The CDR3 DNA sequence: TGTGCCAGCAGCTTTAAGGGAACAGATACGCAGTATTTT. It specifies CASSFKGTDTQYF. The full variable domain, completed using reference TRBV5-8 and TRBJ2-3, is EAGVTQSPTHLIKTRGQQATLRCSPISGHTSVYWYQQALGLGLQFLLWYDEGEERNRGNFPPRFSGRQFPNYSSELNVNALELEDSALYLCASSFKGTDTQYFGPGTRLTVL.